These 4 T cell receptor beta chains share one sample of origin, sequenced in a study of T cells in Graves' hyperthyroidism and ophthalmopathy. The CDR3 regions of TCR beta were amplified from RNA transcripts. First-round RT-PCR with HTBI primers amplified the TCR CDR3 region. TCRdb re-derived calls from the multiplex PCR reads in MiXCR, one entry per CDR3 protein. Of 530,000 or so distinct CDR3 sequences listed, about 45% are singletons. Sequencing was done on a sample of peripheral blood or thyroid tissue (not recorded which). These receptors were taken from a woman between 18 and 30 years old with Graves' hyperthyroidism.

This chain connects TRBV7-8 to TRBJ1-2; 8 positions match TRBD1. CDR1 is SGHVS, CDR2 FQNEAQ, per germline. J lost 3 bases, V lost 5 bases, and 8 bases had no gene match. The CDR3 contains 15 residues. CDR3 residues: CASSVGQGAYYGYTF. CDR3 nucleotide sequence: TGTGCCAGCAGCGTCGGACAGGGCGCATACTATGGCTACACCTTC.

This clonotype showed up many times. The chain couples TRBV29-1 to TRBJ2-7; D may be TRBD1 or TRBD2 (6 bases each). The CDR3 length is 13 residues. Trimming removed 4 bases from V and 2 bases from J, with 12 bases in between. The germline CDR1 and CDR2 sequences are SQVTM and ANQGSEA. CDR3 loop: CSVVPGEAYEQYF. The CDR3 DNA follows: TGCAGCGTTGTCCCAGGGGAGGCCTACGAGCAGTACTTC.

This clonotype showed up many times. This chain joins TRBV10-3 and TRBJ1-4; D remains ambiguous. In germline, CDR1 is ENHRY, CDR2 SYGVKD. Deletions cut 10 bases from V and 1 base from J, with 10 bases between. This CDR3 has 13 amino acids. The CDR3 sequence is CATQRQTNEKLFF. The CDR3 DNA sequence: TGTGCCACGCAAAGGCAAACTAATGAAAAACTGTTTTTT.

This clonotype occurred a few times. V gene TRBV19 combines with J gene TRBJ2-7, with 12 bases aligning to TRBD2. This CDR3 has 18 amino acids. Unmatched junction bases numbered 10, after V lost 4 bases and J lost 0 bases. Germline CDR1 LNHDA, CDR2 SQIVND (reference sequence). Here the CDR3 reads CASSRVTSGSVSSYEQYF. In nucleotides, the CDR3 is TGTGCCAGTAGTAGGGTGACTAGCGGGAGCGTCAGCTCCTACGAGCAGTACTTC.